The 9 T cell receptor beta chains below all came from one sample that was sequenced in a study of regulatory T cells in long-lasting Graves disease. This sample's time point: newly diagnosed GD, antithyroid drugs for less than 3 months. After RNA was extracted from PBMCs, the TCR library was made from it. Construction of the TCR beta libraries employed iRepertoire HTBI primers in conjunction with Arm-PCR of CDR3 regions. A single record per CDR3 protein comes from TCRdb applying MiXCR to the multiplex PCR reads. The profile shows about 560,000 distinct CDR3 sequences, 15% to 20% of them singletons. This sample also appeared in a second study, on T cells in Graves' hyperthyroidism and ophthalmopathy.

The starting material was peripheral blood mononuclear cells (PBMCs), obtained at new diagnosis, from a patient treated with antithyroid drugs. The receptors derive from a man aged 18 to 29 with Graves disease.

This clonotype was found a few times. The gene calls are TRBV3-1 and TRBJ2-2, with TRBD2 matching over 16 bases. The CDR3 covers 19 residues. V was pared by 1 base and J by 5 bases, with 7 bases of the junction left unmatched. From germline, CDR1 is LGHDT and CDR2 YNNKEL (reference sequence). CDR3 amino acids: CASSQAGLAGGPGTGELFF. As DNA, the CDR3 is TGTGCCAGCAGCCAAGCGGGACTAGCGGGAGGGCCAGGTACCGGGGAGCTGTTTTTT.

This CDR3 is CSARTGSPLHF. The CDR3 nucleotides are TGCAGTGCCCGGACAGGGTCACCCCTCCACTTT. The V and J genes are TRBV20-1 and TRBJ1-6; 8 positions match TRBD1. This CDR3 has 11 amino acids. V shed 6 bases, J shed 10 bases, and the junction held 2 bases outside the gene matches. Germline CDR1 and CDR2: DFQATT and SNEGSKA (reference sequence).

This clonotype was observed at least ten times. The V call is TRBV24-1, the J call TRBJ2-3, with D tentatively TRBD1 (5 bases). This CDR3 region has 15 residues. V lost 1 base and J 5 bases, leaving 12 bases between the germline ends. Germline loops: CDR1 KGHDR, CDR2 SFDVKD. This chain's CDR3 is CATSDFGQGLDTQYF. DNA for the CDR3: TGTGCCACCAGTGATTTCGGGCAGGGATTAGATACGCAGTATTTT.

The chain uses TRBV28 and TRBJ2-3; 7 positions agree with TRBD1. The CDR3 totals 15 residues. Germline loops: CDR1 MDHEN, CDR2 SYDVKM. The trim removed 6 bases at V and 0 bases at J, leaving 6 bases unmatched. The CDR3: CASSHDRASTDTQYF. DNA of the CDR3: TGTGCCAGCAGCCATGACAGGGCCAGCACAGATACGCAGTATTTT.

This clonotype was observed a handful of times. CDR3 residues: CASSEGTVGGSRPFF. The CDR3 DNA is TGTGCCAGCAGTGAAGGTACAGTAGGAGGGAGTCGGCCTTTCTTT. V is TRBV6-1 and J is TRBJ1-1; no clear D gene. Per the germline V gene, CDR1 is MNHNS and CDR2 is SASEGT. CDR3 length: 15 amino acids. V was shortened by 1 base and J by 12 bases, with 21 bases between the two germline ends.

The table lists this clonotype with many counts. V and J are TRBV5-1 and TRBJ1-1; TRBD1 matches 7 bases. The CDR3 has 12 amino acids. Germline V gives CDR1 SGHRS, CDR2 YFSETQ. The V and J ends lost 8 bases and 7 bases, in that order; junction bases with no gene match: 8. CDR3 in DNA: TGCGCCAGTTCCGACCAGGGGGGTGAAGCTTTCTTT. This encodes CASSDQGGEAFF.

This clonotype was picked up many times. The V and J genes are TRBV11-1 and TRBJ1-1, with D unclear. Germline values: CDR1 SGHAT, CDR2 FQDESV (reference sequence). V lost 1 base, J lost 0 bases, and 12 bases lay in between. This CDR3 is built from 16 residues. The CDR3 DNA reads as TGTGCCAGCAGCTTAGGAGGGTGGCTACTGAACACTGAAGCTTTCTTT. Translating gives CASSLGGWLLNTEAFF.

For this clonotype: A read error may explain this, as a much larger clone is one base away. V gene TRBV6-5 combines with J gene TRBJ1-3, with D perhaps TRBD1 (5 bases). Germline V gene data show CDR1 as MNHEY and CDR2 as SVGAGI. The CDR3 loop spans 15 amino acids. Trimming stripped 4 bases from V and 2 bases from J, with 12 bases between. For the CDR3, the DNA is TGTGCCAGCAGTTGCTCGAGAGGGGCTGGAAACACCATATATTTT. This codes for CASSCSRGAGNTIYF.

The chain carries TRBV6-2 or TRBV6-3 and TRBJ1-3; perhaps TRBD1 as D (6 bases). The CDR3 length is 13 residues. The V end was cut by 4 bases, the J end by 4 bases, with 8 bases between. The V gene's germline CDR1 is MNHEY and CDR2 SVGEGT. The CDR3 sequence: CASSWDTGNTIYF. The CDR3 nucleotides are TGTGCCAGCAGTTGGGACACCGGAAACACCATATATTTT.